Listed below are T cell receptor beta chains from one sample, sequenced in a study of vaccination and CD4 T cells after COVID-19. Antigen specificity for these receptors is unknown. TCRdb re-analysed the PCR reads in MiXCR, keeping a single row per CDR3 protein. Of roughly 6,700 distinct CDR3 sequences in the sample, around 34% were seen once. The sequencing sample was made of CD4+ T cells from blood, cultured in vitro. The receptors here all came from a human donor in good health. CDR3s include the opening cysteine and the closing phenylalanine or tryptophan. A D gene is named only where the DNA matches it firmly.

d_gene: TRBD2; j_gene: TRBJ2-7; v_gene: TRBV6-1; CDR3aa: CASSRPSRVAGPPREQYF
d_gene: -; j_gene: TRBJ1-2; v_gene: TRBV20-1; CDR3aa: CSAQGGGSYGYTF
d_gene: TRBD2; j_gene: TRBJ2-3; v_gene: TRBV20-1; CDR3aa: CSARDPASGSGRDTQYF
d_gene: TRBD2; j_gene: TRBJ2-2; v_gene: TRBV27; CDR3aa: CASSFRLAANTGELFF
d_gene: -; j_gene: TRBJ1-2; v_gene: TRBV28; CDR3aa: CASSGQPYGYTF
d_gene: -; j_gene: TRBJ2-7; v_gene: TRBV7-9; CDR3aa: CASSLDRKYEQYF
d_gene: TRBD2; j_gene: TRBJ2-3; v_gene: TRBV10-3; CDR3aa: CATAGADTQYF
d_gene: -; j_gene: TRBJ1-5; v_gene: TRBV6-1; CDR3aa: CASSRRGGEGRAQHF
d_gene: -; j_gene: TRBJ1-6; v_gene: TRBV20-1; CDR3aa: CSARVPGVNSPLHF
d_gene: TRBD1; j_gene: TRBJ2-3; v_gene: TRBV27; CDR3aa: CATRDRATDTQYF
d_gene: TRBD1; j_gene: TRBJ2-7; v_gene: TRBV6-2/TRBV6-3; CDR3aa: CASSLLRDRDYEQYF
d_gene: -; j_gene: TRBJ1-2; v_gene: TRBV25-1; CDR3aa: CASSEYPLANPGYGYTF
d_gene: TRBD2; j_gene: TRBJ2-3; v_gene: TRBV20-1; CDR3aa: CSARVPLSGSGLTSTDTQYF
d_gene: -; j_gene: TRBJ2-5; v_gene: TRBV19; CDR3aa: CASSRQPGTQETQYF
d_gene: -; j_gene: TRBJ1-5; v_gene: TRBV4-1; CDR3aa: CASSQDDDQPQHF
d_gene: TRBD1; j_gene: TRBJ1-2; v_gene: TRBV6-1; CDR3aa: CASSTPSGTGANYGYTF
d_gene: -; j_gene: TRBJ2-3; v_gene: TRBV27; CDR3aa: CATGSYTDTQYF
d_gene: TRBD1; j_gene: TRBJ2-1; v_gene: TRBV20-1; CDR3aa: CSARKIDRDGNEQFF
d_gene: -; j_gene: TRBJ2-7; v_gene: TRBV27; CDR3aa: CASSLFQGSYEQYF
d_gene: -; j_gene: TRBJ1-4; v_gene: TRBV4-3; CDR3aa: CASSQDFAEKLFF
d_gene: -; j_gene: TRBJ2-3; v_gene: TRBV4-2; CDR3aa: CASSQEGADSSTDTQYF
d_gene: -; j_gene: TRBJ1-6; v_gene: TRBV20-1; CDR3aa: CSARGGGKGDSPLHF
d_gene: -; j_gene: TRBJ2-4; v_gene: TRBV18; CDR3aa: CASSPSERGYIQYF
d_gene: TRBD1; j_gene: TRBJ1-2; v_gene: TRBV20-1; CDR3aa: CSVPDREVYGYTF
d_gene: -; j_gene: TRBJ2-5; v_gene: TRBV30; CDR3aa: CAWSVGPPKETQYF
d_gene: -; j_gene: TRBJ1-2; v_gene: TRBV6-2/TRBV6-3; CDR3aa: CAISNAGPTYGYTF
d_gene: -; j_gene: TRBJ2-1; v_gene: TRBV27; CDR3aa: CASSPTLQGRGFF
d_gene: TRBD1; j_gene: TRBJ1-3; v_gene: TRBV7-9; CDR3aa: CASSRMGQADAGNTIYF
d_gene: -; j_gene: TRBJ1-1; v_gene: TRBV2; CDR3aa: CASQERAPQAFF
d_gene: TRBD2; j_gene: TRBJ2-2; v_gene: TRBV6-1; CDR3aa: CASIWGLGAGELFF
d_gene: -; j_gene: TRBJ1-5; v_gene: TRBV2; CDR3aa: CASSELQGGVQPQHF
d_gene: TRBD1; j_gene: TRBJ2-3; v_gene: TRBV7-3; CDR3aa: CASSRQGVRTDTQYF
d_gene: TRBD2; j_gene: TRBJ2-2; v_gene: TRBV20-1; CDR3aa: CSARASGGGRARAGELFF
d_gene: TRBD1; j_gene: TRBJ2-1; v_gene: TRBV27; CDR3aa: CASSTGTGGYNEQFF
d_gene: TRBD1; j_gene: TRBJ2-7; v_gene: TRBV20-1; CDR3aa: CSASSDRGIYEQYF
d_gene: TRBD2; j_gene: TRBJ2-4; v_gene: TRBV24-1; CDR3aa: CATSEPGAGNIQYF
d_gene: -; j_gene: TRBJ1-5; v_gene: TRBV7-9; CDR3aa: CASSKGGTMNSNQPQHF
d_gene: -; j_gene: TRBJ1-5; v_gene: TRBV20-1; CDR3aa: CSARDPGAWNQPQHF
d_gene: -; j_gene: TRBJ1-5; v_gene: TRBV14; CDR3aa: CASSQERKGSNQPQHF
d_gene: TRBD2; j_gene: TRBJ2-3; v_gene: TRBV29-1; CDR3aa: CSVEGGSGSLDTQYF
d_gene: -; j_gene: TRBJ2-1; v_gene: TRBV20-1; CDR3aa: CSAKHNGDSYNEQFF
d_gene: -; j_gene: TRBJ2-2; v_gene: TRBV7-8; CDR3aa: CASSYQVGEITGELFF
d_gene: TRBD2; j_gene: TRBJ2-2; v_gene: TRBV2; CDR3aa: CARGAGGRSGELFF
d_gene: -; j_gene: TRBJ1-2; v_gene: TRBV25-1; CDR3aa: CASSARTTYGYTF
d_gene: -; j_gene: TRBJ2-1; v_gene: TRBV20-1; CDR3aa: CSARHPGEQFF
d_gene: -; j_gene: TRBJ1-1; v_gene: TRBV7-2; CDR3aa: CASSLTTGTTIQAFF
d_gene: -; j_gene: TRBJ1-2; v_gene: TRBV4-3; CDR3aa: CASSPRDGKNYGYTF
d_gene: -; j_gene: TRBJ2-2; v_gene: TRBV20-1; CDR3aa: CSASTVPDTGELFF
d_gene: TRBD2; j_gene: TRBJ2-3; v_gene: TRBV20-1; CDR3aa: CSARDLTSGRTDTQYF
d_gene: -; j_gene: TRBJ1-5; v_gene: TRBV28; CDR3aa: CASSLPGTNNQPQHF
d_gene: -; j_gene: TRBJ2-5; v_gene: TRBV7-6; CDR3aa: CASSQNTGLETQYF
d_gene: TRBD1; j_gene: TRBJ2-1; v_gene: TRBV10-3; CDR3aa: CAISGRQGFNEQFF
d_gene: -; j_gene: TRBJ2-7; v_gene: TRBV7-2; CDR3aa: CASSLARQYEQYF
d_gene: TRBD2; j_gene: TRBJ2-3; v_gene: TRBV5-4; CDR3aa: CASSLQTSGRADTQYF
d_gene: TRBD2; j_gene: TRBJ2-7; v_gene: TRBV7-2; CDR3aa: CASSSAGDVGYEQYF
d_gene: -; j_gene: TRBJ2-5; v_gene: TRBV20-1; CDR3aa: CSARDGLSPQETQYF
d_gene: -; j_gene: TRBJ2-5; v_gene: TRBV19; CDR3aa: CASSTRRGGYQETQYF
d_gene: -; j_gene: TRBJ1-5; v_gene: TRBV6-1; CDR3aa: CASGDPHQPQHF
d_gene: -; j_gene: TRBJ1-1; v_gene: TRBV28; CDR3aa: CASSFLGQGAFF
d_gene: TRBD1; j_gene: TRBJ2-1; v_gene: TRBV7-2; CDR3aa: CASSLRATGSGRNEQFF